One sample yielded the 17 T cell receptor beta chains listed below, sequenced in a study of T cells after yellow fever vaccination. A single record per CDR3 protein comes from TCRdb applying MiXCR to the 5' RACE reads. The data show 55,000 to 70,000 distinct CDR3 sequences, just over 6.5% seen once. The source was CD8+ T cells sorted from PBMCs, collected approximately 47 days after the first yellow fever vaccination. These receptors all come from a man between 18 and 35 years old who received the YFV17D yellow fever vaccine.

The table lists this clonotype with many counts. The CDR3 region has the DNA TGTGCCAGCAGATGGGGGTTTGAAAAACTGTTTTTT. Translation gives CASRWGFEKLFF. J is TRBJ1-4 and V is TRBV6-4; a weak D match, TRBD1 (5 bases). The CDR3 is 12 amino acids. From germline, CDR1 is MRHNA and CDR2 SNTAGT. V was pared by 6 bases and J by 7 bases, with 9 bases between.

This clonotype appeared many times. The chain combines TRBV4-3 with TRBJ2-5; 7 positions match TRBD1. The germline V gene encodes CDR1 LGHNA and CDR2 YSLEER. The length of the CDR3 is 16 residues. Trimming at V came to 1 base and at J to 4 bases, leaving 9 bases not matched to a gene. CDR3: CASSQAEGGWVETQYF. CDR3 bases: TGCGCCAGCAGCCAAGCGGAAGGGGGCTGGGTAGAGACCCAGTACTTC.

This clonotype was counted a few times. The V gene is TRBV5-6, the J gene TRBJ1-2; the D is unclear. Germline CDR1 is SGHDT and CDR2 is YYEEEE. V shed 1 base and J shed 4 bases, with 14 bases lying between them. The CDR3 spans 15 residues. The CDR3 DNA follows: TGTGCCAGCAGCTTGTGGGTATACAACCTCTATGGCTACACCTTC. It codes for CASSLWVYNLYGYTF.

This clonotype was seen a handful of times. The rearrangement uses TRBV10-2 and TRBJ2-3; 8 bases are shared with TRBD1. V was pared by 3 bases and J by 1 base, with 18 bases of the junction left unmatched. This CDR3 has 20 amino acids. Germline lookup yields CDR1 WSHSY and CDR2 SAAADI. The CDR3 nucleotides are TGCGCCAGCAGTGACTACTCCCGGGACAGGCTAGACAGGGGCACAGATACGCAGTATTTT. Protein product: CASSDYSRDRLDRGTDTQYF.

The chain recombines TRBV19 with TRBJ2-7; perhaps TRBD2 as D (6 bases). Germline-derived CDR1 and CDR2 are LNHDA and SQIVND (reference sequence). There are 14 residues in the CDR3. The V end was cut by 8 bases, the J end by 6 bases, with 20 bases between. CDR3 sequence reads: CASEARVGGFEQYF. The DNA for the CDR3 is TGTGCCAGTGAGGCGCGAGTGGGGGGTTTCGAGCAGTACTTC.

The chain combines TRBV4-1 with TRBJ1-5, with no clear D. V dropped 4 bases and J dropped 8 bases, with 18 bases sitting between them. Germline loops: CDR1 MGHRA, CDR2 YSYEKL. The CDR3 is 15 residues long. The chain's CDR3 is CASSLTMDGSKPQHF. DNA of the CDR3: TGCGCCAGCAGCCTAACGATGGACGGTTCCAAGCCCCAGCATTTT.

This clonotype was picked up many times. The chain recombines TRBV24-1 with TRBJ2-3, with 9 positions matching TRBD1. The length of the CDR3 is 15 residues. V lost 9 bases to trimming and J lost 3 bases; unmatched junction nucleotides: 9. Looked up from germline, CDR1 is KGHDR and CDR2 is SFDVKD. The CDR3 sequence is CATSPTGQGTDTQYF. The CDR3 DNA is TGTGCCACCTCCCCGACCGGACAGGGGACAGATACGCAGTATTTT.

This clonotype showed up many times. The genes are TRBV7-2 and TRBJ2-1; no definite D call. The V end was cut by 3 bases, the J end by 8 bases, with 17 bases between. CDR3 length equals 15 residues. Germline V gene lookup returns CDR1 SGHTA and CDR2 FQGNSA. The CDR3 coding sequence is TGTGCCAGCAGCTTCCCAAGTGGCTGGCCCGATGAGCAGTTCTTC. Translation: CASSFPSGWPDEQFF.

This clonotype was picked up many times. This chain connects TRBV27 to TRBJ2-3; D ambiguous. CDR3 size: 13 residues. The germline V gene has CDR1 MNHEY and CDR2 SMNVEV (reference sequence). Trimming removed 2 bases at V and 1 base at J, with 4 bases between. This CDR3 reads CASSLGGTDTQYF. The CDR3 bases are TGTGCCAGCAGTTTAGGAGGCACAGATACGCAGTATTTT.

On this clonotype itself: Here the CDR3 omits its conserved ending phenylalanine or tryptophan, so a read error is the likely source. The chain combines TRBV7-6 with TRBJ2-7; 8 positions agree with TRBD1. The CDR3 loop spans 15 amino acids. The V gene end was trimmed by 0 bases and the J gene end by 4 bases; junction bases not matched to a gene: 5. CDR1 and CDR2 from the germline V gene are SGHVS and FNYEAQ. The CDR3 loop reads CASSLARTGMYEQYL. The CDR3 region has the DNA TGTGCCAGCAGCTTAGCAAGGACAGGGATGTACGAGCAGTACCTC.

This clonotype was counted many times. The chain links TRBV14 to TRBJ2-1, with D uncertain. The germline CDR1 and CDR2 sequences are SGHDN and FVKESK. Trimming cost V 1 base and J 9 bases, with 4 bases left between them. This CDR3 contains 11 residues. The chain's CDR3 is CASSQAGEQFF. DNA of the CDR3: TGTGCCAGCAGCCAAGCTGGTGAGCAGTTCTTC.

This clonotype came up many times. The chain employs TRBV28 and TRBJ2-7; tentatively, D is TRBD1 or TRBD2 (6 bases each). This CDR3 comprises 13 residues. V gave up 6 bases and J gave up 8 bases, with 17 bases separating them. Germline CDR1 is MDHEN and CDR2 is SYDVKM. The CDR3 loop is CASRSVRGRKQYV. CDR3 in DNA: TGTGCCAGCAGATCCGTTAGGGGGAGGAAGCAGTACGTC.

Regarding this clonotype: A much larger clone differs from this one at a single base, so this may be a read error. The V and J genes are TRBV19 and TRBJ2-3; TRBD1 is a possible D gene (5 bases). The CDR3 sequence is 14 residues long. Germline loops: CDR1 LNHDA, CDR2 SQIVND (reference sequence). The CDR3 protein is CASSILGSTGTQYF. The CDR3 bases are TGTGCCAGTAGTATCTTAGGTTCTACAGGTACGCAGTATTTT.

In its sample, this clonotype was seen many times. For the CDR3, the DNA is TGCAGCGTTGACTGGAACAATGAGCAGTTCTTC. The encoded protein is CSVDWNNEQFF. V usage is TRBV29-1 and J usage is TRBJ2-1; D uncertain. The length of the CDR3 is 11 residues. CDR1 is SQVTM, CDR2 ANQGSEA, per germline. Trimming stripped 3 bases from V and 5 bases from J, with 5 bases between.

Many counts were recorded for this clonotype. The chain is built from TRBV4-3 and TRBJ2-3, with TRBD2 identical over 8 bases. CDR1 and CDR2 from the germline V gene are LGHNA and YSLEER. Trimming removed 1 base from V and 4 bases from J; junction bases left unmatched: 1. The CDR3 length is 14 residues. CDR3 in DNA: TGCGCCAGCAGCCAAGGCGGGGGGCCAGATACGCAGTATTTT. Protein product: CASSQGGGPDTQYF.

This clonotype showed up many times. This chain links TRBV7-9 with TRBJ2-7; TRBD1 might be the D (6 bases). The CDR3 is made up of 16 amino acids. V was shortened by 3 bases and J by 3 bases, with 18 bases between the two germline ends. The germline gives CDR1 SEHNR, CDR2 FQNEAQ (reference sequence). CDR3 sequence: CASSFDTGSPSYEQYV. In nucleotides, the CDR3 is TGTGCCAGCAGCTTTGACACAGGGTCCCCTAGCTACGAGCAGTACGTC.

The rearrangement links TRBV5-8 to TRBJ1-1; 7 bases are a match to TRBD1. The CDR3 runs to 16 residues. The J segment lost 1 base and the V segment lost 3 bases, leaving 9 bases of the junction unmatched. Germline V gene sequence: CDR1 SGHTS, CDR2 YDEGEE. Here the CDR3 reads CASSSRGAPKNTEAFF. For the CDR3, the DNA is TGTGCCAGCAGCTCCAGGGGGGCCCCCAAGAACACTGAAGCTTTCTTT. The complete variable domain, with remaining parts taken from reference TRBV5-8 and TRBJ1-1, reads EAGVTQSPTHLIKTRGQQATLRCSPISGHTSVYWYQQALGLGLQFLLWYDEGEERNRGNFPPRFSGRQFPNYSSELNVNALELEDSALYLCASSSRGAPKNTEAFFGQGTRLTVV.